The 11 T cell receptor beta chains given below trace back to one sample, sequenced in a study of blood T cells in healthy people across ages. A sample-barcoded 5' primer and a J-beta primer mix were used in a second PCR of roughly 7 to 11 cycles. Using its own MiXCR run on the 5' RACE reads, TCRdb lists one record per CDR3 protein. This sample has around 650,000 distinct CDR3 sequences, with around 38% found just once. Sequencing was done on a sample of blood. All receptors derive from an elderly man in good health.

This clonotype turned up a few times. The chain combines TRBV14 with TRBJ2-5; 9 positions agree with TRBD2. J was trimmed by 3 bases and V by 2 bases; bases with no gene match: 7. The CDR3 is made up of 16 amino acids. Germline CDR1 reads SGHDN; CDR2 reads FVKESK. CDR3 sequence (DNA): TGTGCCAGCAGCCAAAGACTAGCGGAGGTAGAAGAGACCCAGTACTTC. It yields the protein CASSQRLAEVEETQYF.

With respect to this clonotype: Since a much larger clone is just one base distant, this may be a read error. The rearrangement uses TRBV3-1 and TRBJ2-7; possibly TRBD2 for D (6 bases). The V end lost 1 base, the J end lost 6 bases, and 16 bases lay between the germline ends. This CDR3 has 15 amino acids. Germline CDR1 is LGHDT and CDR2 is YNNKEL (reference sequence). CDR3 amino acids: CASSQVCERRGEQYF. Here the CDR3 DNA reads TGTGCCAGCAGCCAAGTCTGCGAGCGGAGGGGCGAGCAGTACTTC.

This chain connects TRBV27 to TRBJ2-7, with TRBD2 matching 9 bases. CDR1 is MNHEY and CDR2 is SMNVEV in the germline V gene (reference sequence). This CDR3 region has 21 residues. V shed 3 bases and J 0 bases; nucleotides not matched to a gene: 21. CDR3 nucleotide sequence: TGTGCCAGCAGTTTTGGGCCCCTTTATAGCGGGAGAGCCCAAAGCTCCTACGAGCAGTACTTC. It is translated as CASSFGPLYSGRAQSSYEQYF.

In its sample, this clonotype was seen a few times. This rearrangement joins TRBV29-1 to TRBJ2-4, with D possibly matching TRBD2 (5 bases). Per the germline V gene, CDR1 is SQVTM and CDR2 is ANQGSEA. Between the trimmed V and J ends, which lost 7 bases and 13 bases, there was a span of 26 bases. The CDR3 runs to 14 residues. CDR3: CSAVALVPKWEQYF. In DNA form, the CDR3 reads TGCAGCGCTGTCGCACTGGTTCCTAAATGGGAGCAGTACTTC.

This chain uses TRBV5-6 with TRBJ2-1; possibly TRBD1 for D (6 bases). V was shortened by 7 bases and J by 8 bases, with 31 bases between the two germline ends. CDR3 length: 18 amino acids. The germline V gene has CDR1 SGHDT and CDR2 YYEEEE. CDR3: CASSRTDVTSLGGYEQFF. CDR3 bases: TGTGCCAGCTCACGGACAGACGTGACCTCCCTGGGTGGCTATGAGCAGTTCTTC.

The chain uses TRBV4-3 and TRBJ1-4, with 8 bases aligning to TRBD1. The CDR3 extends over 15 amino acids. The V gene's germline CDR1 is LGHNA and CDR2 YSLEER. J lost 8 bases, V lost 0 bases, and 5 bases had no gene match. The CDR3 nucleotides read TGCGCCAGCAGCCAAGATTGGACAGGGAGGGAAAAACTGTTTTTT. Translated, it gives CASSQDWTGREKLFF.

This clonotype turned up a few times. This rearrangement joins TRBV29-1 to TRBJ2-7; possibly TRBD1 or TRBD2 for D (5 bases each). V shed 6 bases and J shed 2 bases, with 17 bases lying between them. CDR3 length equals 14 residues. CDR1 is SQVTM and CDR2 is ANQGSEA in the germline V gene. The CDR3 sequence is CSVKQRDGPYEQYF. Here the CDR3 DNA reads TGCAGCGTCAAACAACGGGACGGTCCCTACGAGCAGTACTTC.

The CDR3 nucleotides are TGTGCCAGCAGCTCTAGCGGCCTGGGAGATACGCAGTATTTT. Amino acid sequence: CASSSSGLGDTQYF. The chain uses TRBV13 and TRBJ2-3, with TRBD2 matching 7 bases. The CDR3 is 14 amino acids. The V gene's germline CDR1 is PRHDT and CDR2 FYEKMQ (reference sequence). V shed 4 bases and J 5 bases; nucleotides not matched to a gene: 6. The full variable domain, with the rest looked up from reference TRBV13 and TRBJ2-3, is AAGVIQSPRHLIKEKRETATLKCYPIPRHDTVYWYQQGPGQDPQFLISFYEKMQSDKGSIPDRFSAQQFSDYHSELNMSSLELGDSALYFCASSSSGLGDTQYFGPGTRLTVL.

CDR3 amino acids: CSARRGTGGATDTQYF. CDR3 in DNA: TGCAGTGCTAGAAGGGGGACAGGGGGCGCGACAGATACGCAGTATTTT. V is TRBV20-1 and J is TRBJ2-3; 12 bases match TRBD1. The CDR3 is 16 amino acids. Per the germline V gene, CDR1 is DFQATT and CDR2 is SNEGSKA (reference sequence). The junction had 6 bases not matched to a gene; V was cut back by 2 bases and J by 3 bases.

This clonotype occurred a few times. This rearrangement joins TRBV5-6 to TRBJ2-3; TRBD2 matches at 9 bases. CDR3 length: 18 amino acids. Trimming cost V 1 base and J 1 base; bases outside gene matches: 10. The germline V gene encodes CDR1 SGHDT and CDR2 YYEEEE. The CDR3: CASSLRAPASGGTDTQYF. The CDR3 region has the DNA TGTGCCAGCAGCTTGCGGGCTCCTGCTAGCGGGGGCACAGATACGCAGTATTTT.

This chain uses TRBV12-3 or TRBV12-4 with TRBJ2-7, with D possibly TRBD1 on 5 matching bases. Trimming cost V 3 bases and J 3 bases, with 15 bases left between them. The CDR3 consists of 15 residues. The CDR3 spells CASSLAHRRSYEQYF. CDR3 nucleotides: TGTGCCAGCAGTTTGGCCCACAGGAGAAGCTACGAGCAGTACTTC.